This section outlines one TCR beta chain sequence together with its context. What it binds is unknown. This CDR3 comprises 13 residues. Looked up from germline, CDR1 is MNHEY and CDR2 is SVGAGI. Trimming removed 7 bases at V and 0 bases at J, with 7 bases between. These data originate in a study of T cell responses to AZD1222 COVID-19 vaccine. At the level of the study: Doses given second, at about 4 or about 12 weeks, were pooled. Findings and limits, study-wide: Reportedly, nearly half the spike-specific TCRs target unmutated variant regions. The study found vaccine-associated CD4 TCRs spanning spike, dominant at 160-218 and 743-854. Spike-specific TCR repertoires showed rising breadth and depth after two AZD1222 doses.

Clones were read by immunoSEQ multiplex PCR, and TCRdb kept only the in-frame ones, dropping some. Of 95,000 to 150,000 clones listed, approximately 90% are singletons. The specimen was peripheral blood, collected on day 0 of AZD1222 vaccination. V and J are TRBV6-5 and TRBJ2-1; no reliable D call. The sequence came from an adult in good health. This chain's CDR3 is CASNGYSYNEQFF. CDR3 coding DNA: TGTGCCAGCAACGGGTACTCCTACAATGAGCAGTTCTTC.